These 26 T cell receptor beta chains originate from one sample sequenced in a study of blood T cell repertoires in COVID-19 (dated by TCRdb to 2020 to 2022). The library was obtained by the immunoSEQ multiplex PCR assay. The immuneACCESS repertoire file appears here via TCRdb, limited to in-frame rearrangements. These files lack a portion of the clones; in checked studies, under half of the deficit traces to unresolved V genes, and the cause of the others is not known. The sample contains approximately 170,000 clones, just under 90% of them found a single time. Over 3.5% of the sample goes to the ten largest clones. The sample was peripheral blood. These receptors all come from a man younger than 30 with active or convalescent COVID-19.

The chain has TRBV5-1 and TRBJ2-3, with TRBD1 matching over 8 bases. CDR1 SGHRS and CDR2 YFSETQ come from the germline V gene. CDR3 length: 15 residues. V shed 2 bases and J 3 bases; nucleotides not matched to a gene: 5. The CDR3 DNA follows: TGCGCCAGCAGCTTTGAGCAGGGGGCAACAGATACGCAGTATTTT. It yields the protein CASSFEQGATDTQYF.

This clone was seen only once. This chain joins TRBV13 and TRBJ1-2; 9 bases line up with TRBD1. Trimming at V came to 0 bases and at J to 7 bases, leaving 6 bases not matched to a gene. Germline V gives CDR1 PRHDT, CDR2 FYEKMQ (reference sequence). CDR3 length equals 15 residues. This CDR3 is CASSLGRGQGFGYTF. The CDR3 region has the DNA TGTGCCAGCAGCTTAGGCCGGGGACAGGGCTTTGGCTACACCTTC.

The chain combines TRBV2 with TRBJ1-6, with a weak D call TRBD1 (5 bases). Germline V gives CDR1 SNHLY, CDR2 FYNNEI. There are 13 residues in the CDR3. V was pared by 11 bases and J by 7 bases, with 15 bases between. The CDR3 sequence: CAGRDSSNSPLHF. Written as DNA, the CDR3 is TGTGCCGGAAGAGACAGTAGCAATTCACCCCTCCACTTT.

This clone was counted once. CDR3 DNA: TGCGCCAGCAGCGGGGGAGGGGTCTACAATGAGCAGTTCTTC. It codes for CASSGGGVYNEQFF. This chain connects TRBV5-1 to TRBJ2-1; 7 bases fit TRBD2. The CDR3 is made up of 14 amino acids. V shed 4 bases, J shed 3 bases, and the junction held 4 bases outside the gene matches. The V gene's germline CDR1 is SGHRS and CDR2 YFSETQ.

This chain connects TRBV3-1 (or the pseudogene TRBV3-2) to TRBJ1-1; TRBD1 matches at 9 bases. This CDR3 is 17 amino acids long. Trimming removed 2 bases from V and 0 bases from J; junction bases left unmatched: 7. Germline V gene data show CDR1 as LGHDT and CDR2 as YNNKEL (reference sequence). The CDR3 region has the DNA TGTGCCAGCAGCCAACACCGGGACAGGGAAATGAACACTGAAGCTTTCTTT. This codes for CASSQHRDREMNTEAFF.

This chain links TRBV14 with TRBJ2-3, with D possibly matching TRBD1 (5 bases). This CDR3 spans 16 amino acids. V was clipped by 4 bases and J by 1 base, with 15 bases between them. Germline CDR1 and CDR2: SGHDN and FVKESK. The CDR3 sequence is CASSPGAGWRTDTQYF. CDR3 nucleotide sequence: TGTGCCAGCAGCCCCGGTGCAGGGTGGCGCACAGATACGCAGTATTTT. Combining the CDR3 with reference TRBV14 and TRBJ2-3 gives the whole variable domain EAGVTQFPSHSVIEKGQTVTLRCDPISGHDNLYWYRRVMGKEIKFLLHFVKESKQDESGMPNNRFLAERTGGTYSTLKVQPAELEDSGVYFCASSPGAGWRTDTQYFGPGTRLTVL.

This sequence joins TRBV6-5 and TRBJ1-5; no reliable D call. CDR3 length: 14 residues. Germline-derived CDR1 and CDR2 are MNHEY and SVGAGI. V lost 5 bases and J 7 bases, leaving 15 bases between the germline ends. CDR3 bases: TGTGCCAGCAGTCCCCAAGGAGGGAGGCAGCCCCAGCATTTT. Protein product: CASSPQGGRQPQHF.

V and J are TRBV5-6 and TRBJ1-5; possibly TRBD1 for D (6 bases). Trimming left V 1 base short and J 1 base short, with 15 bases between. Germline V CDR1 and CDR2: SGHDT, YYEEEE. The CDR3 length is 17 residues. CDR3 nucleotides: TGTGCCAGCAGCTTGTCGTATATAGGACAGAGCAATCAGCCCCAGCATTTT. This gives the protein CASSLSYIGQSNQPQHF.

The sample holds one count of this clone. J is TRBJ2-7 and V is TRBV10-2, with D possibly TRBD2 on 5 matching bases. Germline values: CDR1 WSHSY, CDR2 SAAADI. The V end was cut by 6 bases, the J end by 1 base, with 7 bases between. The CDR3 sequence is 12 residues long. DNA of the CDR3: TGCGCCAGCAGCCGGGGATCCTACGAGCAGTACGTC. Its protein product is CASSRGSYEQYV.

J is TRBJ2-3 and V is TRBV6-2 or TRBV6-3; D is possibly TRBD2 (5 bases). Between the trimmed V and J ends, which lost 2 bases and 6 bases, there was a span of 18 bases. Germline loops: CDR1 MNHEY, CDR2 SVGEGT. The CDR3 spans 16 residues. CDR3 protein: CASSYRIALLKDTQYF. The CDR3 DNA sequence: TGTGCCAGCAGTTACCGTATAGCGCTCCTCAAGGATACGCAGTATTTT.

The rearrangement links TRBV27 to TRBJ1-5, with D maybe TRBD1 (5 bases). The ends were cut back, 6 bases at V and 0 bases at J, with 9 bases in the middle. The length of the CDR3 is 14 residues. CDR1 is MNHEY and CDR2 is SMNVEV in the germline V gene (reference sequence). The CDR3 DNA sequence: TGTGCCAGCAGGGGGGGGTATAGCAATCAGCCCCAGCATTTT. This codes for CASRGGYSNQPQHF.

DNA of the CDR3: TGTGCCAGCAGCCCCTCGACACTCACGAACACCGGGGAGCTGTTTTTT. Protein sequence: CASSPSTLTNTGELFF. V usage is TRBV16 and J usage is TRBJ2-2, with no clear D. This CDR3 is 16 amino acids long. V lost 4 bases to trimming and J lost 0 bases, with 12 bases between them. Germline V CDR1 and CDR2: KGHSY, FQNENV.

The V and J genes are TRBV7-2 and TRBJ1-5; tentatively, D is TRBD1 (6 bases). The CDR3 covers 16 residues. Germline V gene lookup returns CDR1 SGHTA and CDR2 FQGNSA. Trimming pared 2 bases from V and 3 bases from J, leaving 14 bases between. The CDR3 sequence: CASSLIGTGINQPQHF. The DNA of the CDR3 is TGTGCCAGCAGCTTAATCGGAACAGGGATCAATCAGCCCCAGCATTTT.

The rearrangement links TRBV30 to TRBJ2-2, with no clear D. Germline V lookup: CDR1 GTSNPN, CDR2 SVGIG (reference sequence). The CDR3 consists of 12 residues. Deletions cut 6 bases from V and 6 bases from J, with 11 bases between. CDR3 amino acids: CACLNFAGELFF. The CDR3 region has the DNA TGTGCCTGTCTAAACTTCGCCGGGGAGCTGTTTTTT.

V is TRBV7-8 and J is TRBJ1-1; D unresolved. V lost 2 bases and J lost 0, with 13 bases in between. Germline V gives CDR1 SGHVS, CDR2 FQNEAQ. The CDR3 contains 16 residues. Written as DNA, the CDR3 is TGTGCCAGCAGCTTACCCAGAACAAGTATGAACACTGAAGCTTTCTTT. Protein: CASSLPRTSMNTEAFF.

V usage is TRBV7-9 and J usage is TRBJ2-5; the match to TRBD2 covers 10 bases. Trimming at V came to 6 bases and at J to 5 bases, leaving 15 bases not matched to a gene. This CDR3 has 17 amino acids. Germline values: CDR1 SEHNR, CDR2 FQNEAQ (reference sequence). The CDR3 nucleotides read TGTGCCAGCAGTCGAGGGTCTAGCGGGGGTGATTTGGAGACCCAGTACTTC. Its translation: CASSRGSSGGDLETQYF.

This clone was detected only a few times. The CDR3 coding sequence is TGTGCCAGCAGCCAAGAAGGGGACTTAGCCTGGGATGGCTACACCTTC. Protein: CASSQEGDLAWDGYTF. The V gene is TRBV4-2, the J gene TRBJ1-2; TRBD1 might be the D (5 bases). The V and J ends lost 0 bases and 6 bases respectively, with 17 bases between them. The CDR3 is 16 amino acids. CDR1 LGHNA and CDR2 YNFKEQ come from the germline V gene.

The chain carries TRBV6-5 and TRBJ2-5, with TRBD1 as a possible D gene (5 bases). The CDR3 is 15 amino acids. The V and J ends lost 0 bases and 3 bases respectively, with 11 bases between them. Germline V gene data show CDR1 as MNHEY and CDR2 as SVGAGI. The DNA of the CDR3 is TGTGCCAGCAGTTACTCGAATCCCAGGGAAGAGACCCAGTACTTC. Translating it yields CASSYSNPREETQYF.

CDR3 sequence (DNA): TGTGCCAGCAGCCCACATGGGACAGGAATCAATCAGCCCCAGCATTTT. It specifies CASSPHGTGINQPQHF. The genes are TRBV7-9 and TRBJ1-5, with 8 bases matching TRBD1. The CDR3 is 16 amino acids. Germline CDR1 SEHNR, CDR2 FQNEAQ (reference sequence). Unmatched junction bases numbered 9, after V lost 5 bases and J lost 3 bases.

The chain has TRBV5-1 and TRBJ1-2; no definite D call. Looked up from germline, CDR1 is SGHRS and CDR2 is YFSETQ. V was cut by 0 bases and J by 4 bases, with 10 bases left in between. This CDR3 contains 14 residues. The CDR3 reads CASSLAGESYGYTF. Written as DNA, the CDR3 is TGCGCCAGCAGCTTGGCCGGGGAGTCCTATGGCTACACCTTC.

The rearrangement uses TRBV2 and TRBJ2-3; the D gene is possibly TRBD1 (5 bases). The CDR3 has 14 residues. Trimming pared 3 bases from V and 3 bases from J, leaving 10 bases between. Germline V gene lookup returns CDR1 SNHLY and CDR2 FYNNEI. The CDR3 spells CASSDKGPTDTQYF. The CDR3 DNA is TGTGCCAGCAGTGATAAGGGGCCGACAGATACGCAGTATTTT.

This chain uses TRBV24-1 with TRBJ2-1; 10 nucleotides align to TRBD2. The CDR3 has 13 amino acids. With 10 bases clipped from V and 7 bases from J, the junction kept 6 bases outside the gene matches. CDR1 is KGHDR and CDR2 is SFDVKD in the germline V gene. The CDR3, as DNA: TGTGCCACAAGTAGCGGGAGGTTGAATGAGCAGTTCTTC. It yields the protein CATSSGRLNEQFF.

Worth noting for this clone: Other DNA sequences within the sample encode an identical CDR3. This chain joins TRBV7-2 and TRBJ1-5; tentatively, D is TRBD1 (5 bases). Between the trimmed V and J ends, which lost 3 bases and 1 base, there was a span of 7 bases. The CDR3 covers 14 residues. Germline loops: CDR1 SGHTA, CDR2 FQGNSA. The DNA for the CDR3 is TGTGCCAGCAGCTTCAGGGCCAGCAATCAGCCCCAGCATTTT. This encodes CASSFRASNQPQHF. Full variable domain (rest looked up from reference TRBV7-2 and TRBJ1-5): GAGVSQSPSNKVTEKGKDVELRCDPISGHTALYWYRQSLGQGLEFLIYFQGNSAPDKSGLPSDRFSAERTGGSVSTLTIQRTQQEDSAVYLCASSFRASNQPQHFGDGTRLSIL.

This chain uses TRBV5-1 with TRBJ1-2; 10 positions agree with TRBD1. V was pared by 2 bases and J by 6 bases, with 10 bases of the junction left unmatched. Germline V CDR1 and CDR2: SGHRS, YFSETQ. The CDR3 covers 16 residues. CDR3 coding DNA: TGCGCCAGCAGCTTTTTCGAGGGACAGGGGAGGGATGGCTACACCTTC. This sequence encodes CASSFFEGQGRDGYTF.

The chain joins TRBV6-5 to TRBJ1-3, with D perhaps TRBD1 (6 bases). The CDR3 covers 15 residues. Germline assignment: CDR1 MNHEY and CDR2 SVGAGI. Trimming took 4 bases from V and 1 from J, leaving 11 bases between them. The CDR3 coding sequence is TGTGCCAGCAGTTCGGCGGGGGCTTCTGGAAACACCATATATTTT. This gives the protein CASSSAGASGNTIYF.

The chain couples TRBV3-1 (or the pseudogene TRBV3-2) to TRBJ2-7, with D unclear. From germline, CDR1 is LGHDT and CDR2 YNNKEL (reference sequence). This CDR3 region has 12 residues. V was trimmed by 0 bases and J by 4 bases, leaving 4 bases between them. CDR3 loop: CASSQDHYEQYF. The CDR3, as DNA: TGTGCCAGCAGCCAAGACCATTACGAGCAGTACTTC.